The clone carrying this T cell receptor (beta chain) was seen more than once but under ten times. This entry belongs to a study of human T cells and chemical hapten exposure. Time point reported: patch test 1, 2 weeks after DPC sensitization. Regarding treatment: therapeutic diphenylcyclopropenone sensitization with weekly scalp DPC. With 5 bases clipped from V and 3 bases from J, the junction kept 5 bases outside the gene matches. The germline CDR1 and CDR2 sequences are SGHRS and YFSETQ. The CDR3 consists of 15 residues. As originally analysed: There were a median of roughly 100,000 TCRs per sample, with a range from roughly 23,224 to 690,600. TCRdb reprocessed the RACE reads via MiXCR and lists one record per CDR3 protein. The authors' filters were not applied to this entry. The data show 350,000 or so distinct CDR3 sequences, about 7% seen once.

This chain uses TRBV5-1 with TRBJ2-2; 9 bases align to TRBD1. The sample here was whole blood, taken in connection with sensitization to the hapten diphenylcyclopropenone (DPC). The receptor's source is a woman between 18 and 29 years old with alopecia areata. Some clones in this sample may be carry-over from other donors' samples. CDR3 loop: CASRATGGDTGELFF. In DNA form, the CDR3 reads TGCGCCAGCAGAGCGACAGGGGGAGACACCGGGGAGCTGTTTTTT.